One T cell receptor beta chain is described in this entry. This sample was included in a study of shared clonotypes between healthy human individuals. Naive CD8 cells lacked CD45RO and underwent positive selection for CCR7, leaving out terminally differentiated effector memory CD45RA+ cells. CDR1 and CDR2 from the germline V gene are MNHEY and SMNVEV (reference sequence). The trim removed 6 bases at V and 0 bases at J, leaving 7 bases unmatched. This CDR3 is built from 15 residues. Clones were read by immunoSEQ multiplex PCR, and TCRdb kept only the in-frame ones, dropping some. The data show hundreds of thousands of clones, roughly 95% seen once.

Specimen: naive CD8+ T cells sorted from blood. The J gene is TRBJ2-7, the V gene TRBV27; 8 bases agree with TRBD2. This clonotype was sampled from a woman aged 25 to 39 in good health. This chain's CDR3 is CASRDREGNSYEQYF. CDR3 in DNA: TGTGCCAGCAGAGATCGGGAGGGGAACTCCTACGAGCAGTACTTC.